This TCR beta chain emerged from a study of cytomegalovirus exposure and HLA in healthy donors. Study-wide background: As an earlier analysis found, about 200 million T cells yielded about 120 million unique TCR beta sequences.

Use of 60 Vbeta and 13 Jbeta primers characterized the PCR. Measured with immunoSEQ multiplex PCR; TCRdb has only the in-frame clones, and not every one. The data show approximately 150,000 clones, about four fifths seen once. Overall study results and limits: Rarity characterized most TCR sequences, yet some public TCRs appeared in many donors. Across HLA loci, a later analysis found differing TCR association rates, with DRB1 most and HLA-C fewest. Later analysis reportedly placed an Asian-associated ancestry cluster below the approximately 730-donor mean in N-insertions.

Per the germline V gene, CDR1 is SQVTM and CDR2 is ANQGSEA. The CDR3 has 14 residues. Losses at the gene ends were 7 bases for V and 5 bases for J; bases not matched to a gene: 13. As concerns this clone: Its antigen is unknown.

V usage is TRBV29-1 and J usage is TRBJ2-5; TRBD2 aligns across 7 bases. This clonotype originated in a young man in good health and CMV-seronegative. The sequenced sample was PBMCs. This CDR3 reads CSAARWGGGETQYF. CDR3 bases: TGCAGCGCTGCGCGGTGGGGGGGAGGGGAGACCCAGTACTTC.